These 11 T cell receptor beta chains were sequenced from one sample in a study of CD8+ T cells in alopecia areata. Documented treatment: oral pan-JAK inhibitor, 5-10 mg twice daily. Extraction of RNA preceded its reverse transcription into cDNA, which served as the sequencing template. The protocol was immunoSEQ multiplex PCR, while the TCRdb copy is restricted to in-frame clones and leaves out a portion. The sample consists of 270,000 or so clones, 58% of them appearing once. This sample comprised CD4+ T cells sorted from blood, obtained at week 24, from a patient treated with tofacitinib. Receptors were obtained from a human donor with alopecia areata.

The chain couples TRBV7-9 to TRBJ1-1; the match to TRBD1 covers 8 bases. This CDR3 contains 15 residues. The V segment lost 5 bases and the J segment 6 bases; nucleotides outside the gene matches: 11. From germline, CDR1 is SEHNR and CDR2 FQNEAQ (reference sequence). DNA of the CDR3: TGTGCCAGCAGCAGCGTCAGGGGGCTTGTGGCTGAAGCTTTCTTT. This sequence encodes CASSSVRGLVAEAFF.

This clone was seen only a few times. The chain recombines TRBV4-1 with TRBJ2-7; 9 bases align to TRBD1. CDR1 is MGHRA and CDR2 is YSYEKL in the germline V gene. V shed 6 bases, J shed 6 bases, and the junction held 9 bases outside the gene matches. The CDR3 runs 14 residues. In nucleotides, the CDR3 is TGCGCCAGCAGGGACCCGGGACAGGGTTCCGAGCAGTACTTC. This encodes CASRDPGQGSEQYF.

The CDR3, as DNA: TGCAGCGTCCGGCACAGAACTAATGAAAAACTGTTTTTT. The encoded protein is CSVRHRTNEKLFF. The J gene is TRBJ1-4, the V gene TRBV29-1; unclear D gene. This CDR3 spans 13 amino acids. Germline V gene data show CDR1 as SQVTM and CDR2 as ANQGSEA. Trimming stripped 6 bases from V and 1 base from J, with 9 bases between.

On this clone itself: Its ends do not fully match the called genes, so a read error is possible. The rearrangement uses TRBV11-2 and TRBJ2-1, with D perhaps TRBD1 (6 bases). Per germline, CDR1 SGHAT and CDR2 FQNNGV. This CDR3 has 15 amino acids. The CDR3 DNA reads TGTGCCAGCAGTTTAGCTGGGACACCTTACAATGAGCAGTTCTTC. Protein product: CASSLAGTPYNEQFF. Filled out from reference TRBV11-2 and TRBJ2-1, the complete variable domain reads EAGVAQSPRYKIIEKRQSVAFWCNPISGHATLYWYQQILGQGPKLLIQFQNNGVVDDSQLPKDRFSAERLKGVDSTLKIQPAKLEDSAVYLCASSLAGTPYNEQFFGPGTRLTVL.

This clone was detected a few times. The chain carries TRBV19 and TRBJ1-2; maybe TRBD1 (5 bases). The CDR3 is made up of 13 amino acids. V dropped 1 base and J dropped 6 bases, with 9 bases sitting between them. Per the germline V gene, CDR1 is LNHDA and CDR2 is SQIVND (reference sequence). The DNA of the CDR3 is TGTGCCAGTAGTATAGGAAGACAGAATGGCTACACCTTC. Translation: CASSIGRQNGYTF.

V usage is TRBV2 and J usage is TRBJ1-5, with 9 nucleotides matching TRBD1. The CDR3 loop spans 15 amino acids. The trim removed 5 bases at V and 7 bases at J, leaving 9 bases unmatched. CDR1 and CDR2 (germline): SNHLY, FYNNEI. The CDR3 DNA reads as TGTGCCAGCAGTTCGGACAGGGGAACGGACCAGCCCCAGCATTTT. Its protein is CASSSDRGTDQPQHF.

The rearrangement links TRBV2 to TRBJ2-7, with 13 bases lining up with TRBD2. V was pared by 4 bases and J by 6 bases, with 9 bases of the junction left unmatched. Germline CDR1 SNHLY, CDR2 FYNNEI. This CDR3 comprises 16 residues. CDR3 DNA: TGTGCCAGCAGTGGACTAGCGGGGGGACCACCGGGCGAGCAGTACTTC. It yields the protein CASSGLAGGPPGEQYF.

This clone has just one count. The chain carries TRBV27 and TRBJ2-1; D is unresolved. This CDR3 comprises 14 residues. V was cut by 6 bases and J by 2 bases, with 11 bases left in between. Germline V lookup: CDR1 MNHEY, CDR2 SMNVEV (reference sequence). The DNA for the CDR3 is TGTGCCAGCAGCGGGCAGCCTACCTACAATGAGCAGTTCTTC. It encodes CASSGQPTYNEQFF.

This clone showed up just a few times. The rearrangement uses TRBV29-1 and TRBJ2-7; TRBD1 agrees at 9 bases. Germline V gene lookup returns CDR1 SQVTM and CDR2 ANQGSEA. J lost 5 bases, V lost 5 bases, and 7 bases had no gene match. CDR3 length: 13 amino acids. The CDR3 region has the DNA TGCAGCGTTCCCGGGACAGGGAGCCACGAGCAGTACTTC. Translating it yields CSVPGTGSHEQYF.

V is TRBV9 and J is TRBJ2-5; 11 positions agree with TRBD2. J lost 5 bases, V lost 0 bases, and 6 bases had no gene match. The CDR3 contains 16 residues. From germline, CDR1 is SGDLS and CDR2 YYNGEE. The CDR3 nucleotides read TGTGCCAGCAGCGTAGACCCCGGGACTAGCGGCGAGACCCAGTACTTC. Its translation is CASSVDPGTSGETQYF.

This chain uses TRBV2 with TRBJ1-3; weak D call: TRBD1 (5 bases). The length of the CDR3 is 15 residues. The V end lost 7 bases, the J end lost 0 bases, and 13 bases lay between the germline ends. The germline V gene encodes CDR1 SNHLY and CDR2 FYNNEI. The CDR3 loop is CASTEEGSSGNTIYF. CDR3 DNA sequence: TGTGCCAGCACCGAGGAGGGGAGCTCTGGAAACACCATATATTTT.